This T cell receptor (beta chain) originates from a study of response to subunit inactivated influenza vaccine. A few counts support this clonotype. With V trimmed by 4 bases and J by 4 bases, 6 bases remained unmatched. The CDR3 has 14 amino acids. Germline values: CDR1 SGHRS, CDR2 YFSETQ. TCRdb processed the RT-PCR reads anew with MiXCR; each CDR3 protein has one entry. The sample lists 170,000 or so distinct CDR3 sequences, over 8.5% occurring once. Sequenced here: CD8+ T cells sorted from PBMCs, sampled approximately 25 months after vaccination. This receptor was obtained from a man aged 45 to 70 who received an inactivated influenza vaccine. The genes are TRBV5-1 and TRBJ1-1; TRBD1 matches at 8 bases. As DNA, the CDR3 is TGCGCCAGCAGCCCGGGACAGGCCGCCACTGAAGCTTTCTTT. Protein product: CASSPGQAATEAFF.